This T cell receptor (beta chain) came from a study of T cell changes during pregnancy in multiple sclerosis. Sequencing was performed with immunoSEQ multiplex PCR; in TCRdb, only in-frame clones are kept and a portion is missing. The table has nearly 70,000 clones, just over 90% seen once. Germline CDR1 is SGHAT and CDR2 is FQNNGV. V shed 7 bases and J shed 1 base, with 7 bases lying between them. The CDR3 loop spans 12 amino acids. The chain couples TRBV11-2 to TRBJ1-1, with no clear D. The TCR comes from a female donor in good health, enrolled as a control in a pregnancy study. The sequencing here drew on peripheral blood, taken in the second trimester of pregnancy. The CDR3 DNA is TGTGCCAGCACCGTCGGGAACACTGAAGCTTTCTTT. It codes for CASTVGNTEAFF.